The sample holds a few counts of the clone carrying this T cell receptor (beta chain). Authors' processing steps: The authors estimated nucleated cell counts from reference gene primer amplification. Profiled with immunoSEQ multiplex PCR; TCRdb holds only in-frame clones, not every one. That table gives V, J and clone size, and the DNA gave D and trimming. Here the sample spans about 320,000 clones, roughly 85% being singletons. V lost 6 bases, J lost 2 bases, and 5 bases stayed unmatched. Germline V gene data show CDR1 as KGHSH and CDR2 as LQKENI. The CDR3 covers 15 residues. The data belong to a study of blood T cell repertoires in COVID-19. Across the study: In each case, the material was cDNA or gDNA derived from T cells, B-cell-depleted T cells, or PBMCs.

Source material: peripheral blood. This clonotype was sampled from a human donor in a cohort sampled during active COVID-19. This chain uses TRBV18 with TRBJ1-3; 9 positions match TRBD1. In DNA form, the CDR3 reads TGTGCCAGCTCGGGGACAGGGAATGCTGGAAACACCATATATTTT. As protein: CASSGTGNAGNTIYF.